The 30 T cell receptor beta chains below all came from one sample that was sequenced in a study of T-cell memory formation after mild COVID-19. TCRdb re-called the 5' RACE reads through MiXCR, storing one row per CDR3 protein. The sample carries around 200,000 distinct CDR3 sequences, around 30% recorded once. Sequenced sample: PBMCs or a T cell subset sorted from them (not recorded which). These receptors all come from an adult woman who had mild COVID-19 (a few samples of this study predate the infection). Cell type and time point are not known.

The chain carries TRBV5-1 and TRBJ2-1; 12 bases match TRBD2. The germline CDR1 and CDR2 sequences are SGHRS and YFSETQ. The ends lost 1 base at V and 9 bases at J; junction bases unmatched: 8. The CDR3 is made up of 16 amino acids. The DNA for the CDR3 is TGCGCCAGCAGCTTGAGGTTGACTAGCGGGAGAGGTGAGCAGTTCTTC. It translates to CASSLRLTSGRGEQFF.

Only a few counts were recorded for this clonotype. The chain carries TRBV5-1 and TRBJ1-3; 10 positions match TRBD1. There are 17 residues in the CDR3. V was pared by 1 base and J by 0 bases, with 4 bases of the junction left unmatched. Germline CDR1 and CDR2: SGHRS and YFSETQ. The CDR3: CASSLPRTGGSGNTIYF. In nucleotides, the CDR3 is TGCGCCAGCAGCTTGCCTCGGACAGGGGGCTCTGGAAACACCATATATTTT.

The rearrangement joins TRBV12-3 or TRBV12-4 to TRBJ1-2; 8 bases match TRBD1. The CDR3 runs to 15 residues. V shed 6 bases and J 2 bases; nucleotides not matched to a gene: 8. The CDR3 protein is CASSPRTGYNYGYTF. The DNA of the CDR3 is TGTGCCAGCAGCCCTCGGACAGGGTACAACTATGGCTACACCTTC.

The rearrangement uses TRBV6-6 and TRBJ2-3; 9 bases fit TRBD2. The CDR3 has 18 residues. CDR1 is MNHNY and CDR2 is SVGAGI in the germline V gene (reference sequence). Trimming at V came to 2 bases and at J to 3 bases, leaving 12 bases not matched to a gene. CDR3 loop: CASSYQTVLAGSTDTQYF. In DNA, the CDR3 is TGTGCCAGCAGTTACCAAACGGTCCTAGCGGGATCGACAGATACGCAGTATTTT.

The chain combines TRBV3-1 with TRBJ2-6, with D hard to call. The CDR3 length is 16 residues. Trimming left V 4 bases short and J 0 bases short, with 10 bases between. Germline V gene lookup returns CDR1 LGHDT and CDR2 YNNKEL (reference sequence). The CDR3 nucleotides read TGTGCCAGCAGCCCGTCCCCGGGCTCTGGGGCCAACGTCCTGACTTTC. It translates to CASSPSPGSGANVLTF.

This chain connects TRBV28 to TRBJ2-2; TRBD2 agrees at 10 bases. Germline CDR1 MDHEN, CDR2 SYDVKM. The CDR3 extends over 16 amino acids. Losses at the gene ends were 6 bases for V and 5 bases for J; bases not matched to a gene: 9. CDR3: CASRFLAGEETGELFF. The CDR3 region has the DNA TGTGCCAGCAGATTTCTAGCGGGAGAGGAGACCGGGGAGCTGTTTTTT.

The rearrangement links TRBV19 to TRBJ2-7; 10 positions match TRBD1. This CDR3 comprises 16 residues. Germline CDR1 is LNHDA and CDR2 is SQIVND (reference sequence). J was trimmed by 2 bases and V by 5 bases; bases with no gene match: 9. The CDR3 reads CASSYSSGTGAYEQYF. The DNA for the CDR3 is TGTGCCAGTAGTTACTCCTCCGGGACAGGGGCCTACGAGCAGTACTTC.

The chain couples TRBV9 to TRBJ1-4; possibly TRBD1 for D (5 bases). CDR1 is SGDLS, CDR2 YYNGEE, per germline. The CDR3 runs 14 residues. Trimming shortened V by 4 bases and J by 8 bases, and 15 bases separated the two germline ends. CDR3 sequence reads: CASSPGGAWEKLFF. The CDR3 nucleotides are TGTGCCAGCAGCCCCGGAGGGGCTTGGGAAAAACTGTTTTTT.

The chain is built from TRBV7-6 and TRBJ2-5; 13 nucleotides agree with TRBD2. The CDR3 is 17 residues long. Germline V gene lookup returns CDR1 SGHVS and CDR2 FNYEAQ. The trim removed 3 bases at V and 2 bases at J, leaving 6 bases unmatched. CDR3 sequence (DNA): TGTGCCAGCAGCTTGAGACTAGCGGGGGGAGTTCAAGAGACCCAGTACTTC. Amino acids: CASSLRLAGGVQETQYF.

In this sample, this clonotype turned up a few times. This chain's CDR3 is CASSLGLAGAQETQYF. In DNA, the CDR3 is TGTGCCAGCAGCCTTGGACTAGCGGGCGCCCAAGAGACCCAGTACTTC. The chain uses TRBV5-5 and TRBJ2-5; 11 nucleotides match TRBD2. Germline values: CDR1 SGHKS, CDR2 YYEKEE (reference sequence). V was clipped by 4 bases and J by 1 base; unmatched bases: 6. The CDR3 loop spans 16 amino acids.

This clonotype was counted only a few times. The chain recombines TRBV10-3 with TRBJ2-3; D unresolved. The germline V and J ends were trimmed by 3 bases and 0 bases, with 1 base remaining between them. Germline lookup yields CDR1 ENHRY and CDR2 SYGVKD. This CDR3 contains 12 residues. CDR3 sequence reads: CAISDSTDTQYF. The CDR3 nucleotides read TGTGCCATCAGTGATAGCACAGATACGCAGTATTTT.

This clonotype was seen a handful of times. The chain carries TRBV4-3 and TRBJ2-5; D is possibly TRBD1 (7 bases). Germline lookup yields CDR1 LGHNA and CDR2 YSLEER. The CDR3 extends over 15 amino acids. Trimming shortened V by 4 bases and J by 5 bases, and 17 bases separated the two germline ends. In nucleotides, the CDR3 is TGCGCCAGCAGCCGACAGGGCCGGGGGCGGGAGACCCAGTACTTC. This gives the protein CASSRQGRGRETQYF.

This clonotype appeared a few times. The CDR3 sequence: CASSGHGFNQPQHF. DNA of the CDR3: TGTGCCAGCAGTGGACACGGATTTAATCAGCCCCAGCATTTT. V and J are TRBV2 and TRBJ1-5, with no clear D. This CDR3 spans 14 amino acids. Germline V gene lookup returns CDR1 SNHLY and CDR2 FYNNEI. Trimming pared 4 bases from V and 4 bases from J, leaving 11 bases between.

This clonotype was detected a few times. The chain couples TRBV6-6 to TRBJ1-4; 12 nucleotides line up with TRBD1. CDR3 length: 15 residues. CDR1 and CDR2 from the germline V gene are MNHNY and SVGAGI (reference sequence). J lost 8 bases, V lost 6 bases, and 7 bases had no gene match. CDR3 sequence reads: CASSPGGTGGEKLFF. The CDR3 region has the DNA TGTGCCAGCAGCCCCGGTGGGACAGGGGGCGAAAAACTGTTTTTT.

The rearrangement uses TRBV7-2 and TRBJ1-2, with D unresolved. Trimming left V 1 base short and J 5 bases short, with 11 bases between. Germline CDR1 and CDR2: SGHTA and FQGNSA. The length of the CDR3 is 14 residues. The CDR3 nucleotides are TGTGCCAGCAGCTTAGGTGTAGGCGTTTATGGCTACACCTTC. The encoded protein is CASSLGVGVYGYTF.

The V call is TRBV7-8, the J call TRBJ1-1; D remains unclear. Trimming stripped 5 bases from V and 0 bases from J, with 10 bases between. Germline V gene lookup returns CDR1 SGHVS and CDR2 FQNEAQ. This CDR3 has 14 residues. The CDR3 DNA is TGTGCCAGCAGCCCCATTGTAATGAACACTGAAGCTTTCTTT. It yields the protein CASSPIVMNTEAFF.

CDR3 nucleotide sequence: TGTGCCAGCAGCTTAAACCTCCGGGACAGGAACACCGGGGAGCTGTTTTTT. It yields the protein CASSLNLRDRNTGELFF. The chain is built from TRBV7-6 and TRBJ2-2, with 7 bases aligning to TRBD1. V trimming: 2 bases; J trimming: 1 base; junction bases outside the gene matches: 7. The CDR3 consists of 17 residues. Looked up from germline, CDR1 is SGHVS and CDR2 is FNYEAQ.

Written as DNA, the CDR3 is TGTGCCAGCAGCTTCCTAGCGGGAGGGCCGGTGGGCACAGATACGCAGTATTTT. Amino acid sequence: CASSFLAGGPVGTDTQYF. This rearrangement joins TRBV7-2 to TRBJ2-3; 12 bases agree with TRBD2. The CDR3 contains 18 residues. CDR1 is SGHTA and CDR2 is FQGNSA in the germline V gene. V trimming: 3 bases; J trimming: 1 base; junction bases outside the gene matches: 8.

This clonotype was observed a few times. The chain couples TRBV4-2 to TRBJ2-6; 7 bases match TRBD1. V lost 0 bases, J lost 0 bases, and 5 bases stayed unmatched. The CDR3 contains 18 residues. CDR1 and CDR2 from the germline V gene are LGHNA and YNFKEQ. CDR3 DNA: TGTGCCAGCAGCCAAGACGAGACAGGGACCTCTGGGGCCAACGTCCTGACTTTC. Its translation: CASSQDETGTSGANVLTF.

This clonotype was detected only a few times. The V gene is TRBV6-1, the J gene TRBJ2-1; no reliable D call. The germline gives CDR1 MNHNS, CDR2 SASEGT. This CDR3 has 15 residues. The V gene lost 1 base and the J gene lost 3 bases, with 10 bases spanning the gap. CDR3 in DNA: TGTGCCAGCAGTGAAGGGCGGCCCCGCTACAATGAGCAGTTCTTC. Translated, it gives CASSEGRPRYNEQFF.

This clonotype appeared a few times. The genes are TRBV7-9 and TRBJ2-3; D is ambiguous. Trimming removed 0 bases from V and 2 bases from J, with 15 bases in between. This CDR3 spans 17 amino acids. The V gene's germline CDR1 is SEHNR and CDR2 FQNEAQ (reference sequence). This CDR3 is CASSLALLTPNTDTQYF. The CDR3 DNA is TGTGCCAGCAGCTTAGCACTACTAACTCCGAACACAGATACGCAGTATTTT.

The chain joins TRBV5-1 to TRBJ2-3, with 9 bases matching TRBD2. With V trimmed by 4 bases and J by 4 bases, 10 bases remained unmatched. Germline V gene sequence: CDR1 SGHRS, CDR2 YFSETQ. This CDR3 contains 16 residues. CDR3 nucleotide sequence: TGCGCCAGCAGCGGGGGTAGCGGGAGAGCGGCAGATACGCAGTATTTT. It is translated as CASSGGSGRAADTQYF.

This clonotype occurred a few times. The chain couples TRBV4-3 to TRBJ2-7; 7 bases are a match to TRBD1. Losses at the gene ends were 0 bases for V and 2 bases for J; bases not matched to a gene: 4. Germline CDR1 is LGHNA and CDR2 is YSLEER. The CDR3 consists of 15 residues. This CDR3 reads CASSQDKGATYEQYF. DNA of the CDR3: TGCGCCAGCAGCCAAGATAAGGGGGCGACCTACGAGCAGTACTTC.

The chain joins TRBV12-3 or TRBV12-4 to TRBJ2-2; TRBD2 aligns across 11 bases. Trimming took 6 bases from V and 6 from J; bases not matched to a gene: 9. The CDR3 consists of 16 residues. CDR3 DNA sequence: TGTGCCAGCAGGGATAGCGGGAGGGACCACGCCGGGGAGCTGTTTTTT. Protein product: CASRDSGRDHAGELFF.

J is TRBJ2-3 and V is TRBV10-3, with 7 bases aligning to TRBD1. J lost 5 bases, V lost 8 bases, and 10 bases had no gene match. Germline V gives CDR1 ENHRY, CDR2 SYGVKD. The CDR3 has 14 amino acids. DNA for the CDR3: TGTGCCATCGCGGACACCAACAGGGGAGATACGCAGTATTTT. It specifies CAIADTNRGDTQYF.

This clonotype showed up many times. The rearrangement links TRBV14 to TRBJ2-5; tentatively, D is TRBD1 or TRBD2 (5 bases each). The CDR3 extends over 15 amino acids. Trimming left V 1 base short and J 5 bases short, with 14 bases between. In germline, CDR1 is SGHDN, CDR2 FVKESK. The CDR3 DNA reads as TGTGCCAGCAGCCAAGGGGGACCCCGCGGGGAGACCCAGTACTTC. Encoded protein: CASSQGGPRGETQYF.

This clonotype was seen once. CDR3 DNA: TGTGCCTGGAGACGAGGGGACAATCAGCCCCAGCATTTT. Translated: CAWRRGDNQPQHF. The gene calls are TRBV30 and TRBJ1-5, with D possibly being TRBD1 (5 bases). The germline V and J ends were trimmed by 3 bases and 3 bases, with 9 bases remaining between them. The CDR3 is 13 residues long. Germline CDR1 is GTSNPN and CDR2 is SVGIG (reference sequence). Drawing the rest from reference TRBV30 and TRBJ1-5, the complete variable domain is SQTIHQWPATLVQPVGSPLSLECTVEGTSNPNLYWYRQAAGRGLQLLFYSVGIGQISSEVPQNLSASRPQDRQFILSSKKLLLSDSGFYLCAWRRGDNQPQHFGDGTRLSIL.

The CDR3 sequence is CASSQDRERGVLNEQFF. The CDR3 bases are TGTGCCAGCAGCCAAGATCGGGAGCGGGGGGTGTTGAATGAGCAGTTCTTC. The chain recombines TRBV4-2 with TRBJ2-1; 9 nucleotides line up with TRBD2. Germline CDR1 is LGHNA and CDR2 is YNFKEQ. V lost 0 bases, J lost 7 bases, and 10 bases stayed unmatched. CDR3 length: 17 residues.

The chain employs TRBV14 and TRBJ2-3; D not resolved. The germline V gene encodes CDR1 SGHDN and CDR2 FVKESK. The CDR3 has 16 residues. The V end lost 0 bases, the J end lost 2 bases, and 12 bases lay between the germline ends. In DNA form, the CDR3 reads TGTGCCAGCAGCCAAGAGGCCATAGACCACACAGATACGCAGTATTTT. Amino acids: CASSQEAIDHTDTQYF.

This clonotype was seen only a few times. CDR3 loop: CASRQFGSPYNEQFF. CDR3 in DNA: TGTGCCAGCAGGCAATTTGGGAGTCCCTACAATGAGCAGTTCTTC. The V call is TRBV3-1, the J call TRBJ2-1, with D possibly matching TRBD2 (5 bases). V lost 6 bases and J lost 2, with 14 bases in between. The germline V gene encodes CDR1 LGHDT and CDR2 YNNKEL (reference sequence). This CDR3 spans 15 amino acids.